The 23 T cell receptor beta chains listed next were all sequenced from one sample in a study of T cells after yellow fever vaccination. Using its own MiXCR run on the 5' RACE reads, TCRdb lists one record per CDR3 protein. The sample has some 26,000 distinct CDR3 sequences, about 3.2% seen once; the top ten hold 0.98%. The input for sequencing was PBMCs, either bulk or a sorted T-cell subset (CD4+, CD8+, memory, or dextramer-sorted; not recorded which), taken roughly 46 days after the first yellow fever vaccination. Source of these receptors: a man younger than 35 who received the YFV17D yellow fever vaccine.

This clonotype was observed at least ten times. The V and J genes are TRBV7-3 and TRBJ2-2; the match to TRBD2 covers 9 bases. Per germline, CDR1 SGHTA and CDR2 FQGTGA. This CDR3 has 16 amino acids. J was trimmed by 7 bases and V by 0 bases; bases with no gene match: 6. CDR3 nucleotides: TGTGCCAGCAGCTTAACTAGCGGGGGTGATGGCGGGGAGCTGTTTTTT. It yields the protein CASSLTSGGDGGELFF.

This clonotype was counted at least ten times. The chain links TRBV2 to TRBJ1-2; 7 bases align to TRBD1. The CDR3 spans 12 residues. V shed 5 bases, J shed 5 bases, and the junction held 2 bases outside the gene matches. CDR1 and CDR2 from the germline V gene are SNHLY and FYNNEI. CDR3 in amino acids: CASSPQGYGYTF. DNA for the CDR3: TGTGCCAGCAGTCCACAGGGGTATGGCTACACCTTC.

The chain has TRBV4-3 and TRBJ2-5, with 10 bases identical to TRBD2. The CDR3 length is 17 residues. Germline V lookup: CDR1 LGHNA, CDR2 YSLEER. J gave up 5 bases and V 1 base, and 10 bases lay outside the gene matches. The DNA of the CDR3 is TGCGCCAGCAGCCAAGCAAAAAAGCGGGGGGGCATGGAGACCCAGTACTTC. Its translation: CASSQAKKRGGMETQYF.

This clonotype was observed at least ten times. This rearrangement joins TRBV27 to TRBJ1-1; D uncertain. The V gene lost 5 bases and the J gene lost 3 bases, with 10 bases spanning the gap. The CDR3 contains 13 residues. The germline CDR1 and CDR2 sequences are MNHEY and SMNVEV (reference sequence). This chain's CDR3 is CASSPLRDTEAFF. The CDR3 bases are TGTGCCAGCAGTCCTTTGAGGGACACTGAAGCTTTCTTT.

This clonotype was counted ten times or more. The rearrangement uses TRBV20-1 and TRBJ2-3; D possibly corresponds to TRBD1 (5 bases). V lost 7 bases and J lost 6, with 14 bases in between. Germline V gives CDR1 DFQATT, CDR2 SNEGSKA (reference sequence). The CDR3 extends over 12 amino acids. In DNA, the CDR3 is TGCAGTGTTGCTCCAGGGCAGGATACGCAGTATTTT. It is translated as CSVAPGQDTQYF.

By sample fraction, this clonotype is medium-sized. The genes are TRBV5-1 and TRBJ2-5, with TRBD2 matching 14 bases. The length of the CDR3 is 16 residues. Germline CDR1 and CDR2: SGHRS and YFSETQ. V dropped 2 bases and J dropped 4; count of bases not matched to a gene: 4. This CDR3 reads CASSFGTSGGSETQYF. The DNA of the CDR3 is TGCGCCAGCAGCTTTGGGACTAGCGGGGGATCAGAGACCCAGTACTTC.

In this sample, this clonotype turned up many times. The CDR3 sequence is CASSPPGAGDPGELFF. For the CDR3, the DNA is TGTGCCAGCAGCCCTCCGGGAGCGGGGGACCCCGGGGAGCTGTTTTTT. The V gene is TRBV7-2, the J gene TRBJ2-2; 8 positions match TRBD2. Germline lookup yields CDR1 SGHTA and CDR2 FQGNSA. The CDR3 runs 16 residues. Trimming took 5 bases from V and 6 from J; bases not matched to a gene: 11.

This clonotype was recorded many times. V and J are TRBV14 and TRBJ2-5; D uncertain. The V end was cut by 0 bases, the J end by 5 bases, with 16 bases between. CDR1 and CDR2 (germline): SGHDN, FVKESK. The CDR3 contains 16 residues. Written as DNA, the CDR3 is TGTGCCAGCAGCCAAGATAGCATCTACCTGAAGGAGACCCAGTACTTC. Protein product: CASSQDSIYLKETQYF.

The table lists this clonotype with many counts. This sequence joins TRBV3-1 and TRBJ1-1, with D unclear. Germline CDR1 LGHDT, CDR2 YNNKEL (reference sequence). Trimming removed 1 base at V and 5 bases at J, with 8 bases between. The CDR3 loop spans 13 amino acids. CDR3 amino acids: CASSQGWGTEAFF. CDR3 bases: TGTGCCAGCAGCCAAGGTTGGGGTACTGAAGCTTTCTTT. The entire variable domain, with the rest obtained from reference TRBV3-1 and TRBJ1-1, is as follows: DTAVSQTPKYLVTQMGNDKSIKCEQNLGHDTMYWYKQDSKKFLKIMFSYNNKELIINETVPNRFSPKSPDKAHLNLHINSLELGDSAVYFCASSQGWGTEAFFGQGTRLTVV.

The table lists this clonotype with many counts. The V call is TRBV5-1, the J call TRBJ2-3; possibly TRBD2 for D (6 bases). V gave up 3 bases and J gave up 2 bases, with 10 bases separating them. This CDR3 spans 14 amino acids. The germline V gene has CDR1 SGHRS and CDR2 YFSETQ. CDR3 region: CASSWDWNTDTQYF. CDR3 in DNA: TGCGCCAGCAGCTGGGACTGGAACACAGATACGCAGTATTTT. Drawing the rest from reference TRBV5-1 and TRBJ2-3, the complete variable domain is KAGVTQTPRYLIKTRGQQVTLSCSPISGHRSVSWYQQTPGQGLQFLFEYFSETQRNKGNFPGRFSGRQFSNSRSEMNVSTLELGDSALYLCASSWDWNTDTQYFGPGTRLTVL.

This clonotype was seen at least ten times. V gene TRBV28 combines with J gene TRBJ1-4; tentative D call: TRBD1 (5 bases). Germline V gene data show CDR1 as MDHEN and CDR2 as SYDVKM. Trimming removed 4 bases from V and 0 bases from J, with 9 bases in between. This CDR3 is 15 amino acids long. This chain's CDR3 is CASSSRDATNEKLFF. Written as DNA, the CDR3 is TGTGCCAGCAGTTCAAGGGACGCAACTAATGAAAAACTGTTTTTT.

At least ten counts were recorded for this clonotype. This chain joins TRBV5-1 and TRBJ2-2; D is perhaps TRBD1 or TRBD2 (5 bases each). The length of the CDR3 is 16 residues. CDR1 is SGHRS, CDR2 YFSETQ, per germline. V lost 4 bases and J 0 bases, leaving 13 bases between the germline ends. The CDR3 sequence: CASSRTGTANTGELFF. DNA of the CDR3: TGCGCCAGCAGCCGAACCGGGACGGCGAACACCGGGGAGCTGTTTTTT.

This chain links TRBV30 with TRBJ1-2; D unclear. Germline lookup yields CDR1 GTSNPN and CDR2 SVGIG (reference sequence). There are 13 residues in the CDR3. Trimming pared 0 bases from V and 8 bases from J, leaving 13 bases between. The CDR3 loop is CAWSVLSGKGYTF. The CDR3 coding sequence is TGTGCCTGGAGTGTACTCTCGGGGAAGGGCTACACCTTC.

This clonotype was observed many times. The chain employs TRBV20-1 and TRBJ2-3; 11 bases agree with TRBD2. CDR1 is DFQATT, CDR2 SNEGSKA, per germline (reference sequence). This CDR3 has 15 residues. In DNA, the CDR3 is TGCAGCGCCGTAGCGGGGGGGACGTACACAGATACGCAGTATTTT. It yields the protein CSAVAGGTYTDTQYF.

The table lists this clonotype with many counts. The chain has TRBV30 and TRBJ1-1; no definite D call. The CDR3 covers 14 residues. V shed 2 bases and J shed 1 base, with 11 bases lying between them. The V gene's germline CDR1 is GTSNPN and CDR2 SVGIG (reference sequence). In DNA form, the CDR3 reads TGTGCCTGGAGTCCCGGGGTCTCGAACACTGAAGCTTTCTTT. It is translated as CAWSPGVSNTEAFF.

In its sample, this clonotype was seen many times. V is TRBV6-6 and J is TRBJ1-6; 7 nucleotides match TRBD1. Germline trimming cut 7 bases from V and 8 bases from J; bases unmatched to any gene: 5. There are 13 residues in the CDR3. CDR1 MNHNY and CDR2 SVGAGI come from the germline V gene (reference sequence). The CDR3 nucleotides are TGTGCCAGCACTCGGGACAGTTATTCACCCCTCCACTTT. Translating it yields CASTRDSYSPLHF.

This chain links TRBV5-4 with TRBJ1-5; possibly TRBD1 for D (5 bases). Trimming left V 0 bases short and J 3 bases short, with 10 bases between. The CDR3 has 15 amino acids. CDR1 is SGHNT and CDR2 is YYREEE in the germline V gene (reference sequence). CDR3 residues: CASSLVPGNNQPQHF. The CDR3 region has the DNA TGTGCCAGCAGCTTGGTCCCAGGGAACAATCAGCCCCAGCATTTT. Full variable domain (rest looked up from reference TRBV5-4 and TRBJ1-5): ETGVTQSPTHLIKTRGQQVTLRCSSQSGHNTVSWYQQALGQGPQFIFQYYREEENGRGNFPPRFSGLQFPNYSSELNVNALELDDSALYLCASSLVPGNNQPQHFGDGTRLSIL.

There are many counts of this clonotype. V usage is TRBV3-1 and J usage is TRBJ2-2; 9 bases map to TRBD1. Per germline, CDR1 LGHDT and CDR2 YNNKEL (reference sequence). V dropped 4 bases and J dropped 5; count of bases not matched to a gene: 5. This CDR3 has 15 residues. The CDR3 DNA follows: TGTGCCAGCAGCCGAGGGACAGGGTTTACCGGGGAGCTGTTTTTT. Translation gives CASSRGTGFTGELFF.

This clonotype was found many times. The chain joins TRBV3-1 to TRBJ1-1; D remains unclear. This CDR3 spans 12 amino acids. Germline CDR1 LGHDT, CDR2 YNNKEL (reference sequence). With 1 base removed from V and 3 bases from J, the gap between germline ends came to 3 bases. In DNA, the CDR3 is TGTGCCAGCAGCCAAGGGGACACTGAAGCTTTCTTT. It yields the protein CASSQGDTEAFF.

This clonotype was picked up many times. The chain couples TRBV9 to TRBJ1-2; D is possibly TRBD1 (5 bases). The CDR3 sequence is 15 residues long. Germline assignment: CDR1 SGDLS and CDR2 YYNGEE. The V gene lost 4 bases and the J gene lost 2 bases, with 15 bases spanning the gap. This CDR3 is CASSPRGGDNYGYTF. The CDR3 coding sequence is TGTGCCAGCAGCCCCCGGGGGGGGGACAACTATGGCTACACCTTC.

At least ten counts were recorded for this clonotype. In DNA, the CDR3 is TGTGCCAGCAGTTCCTCTGGTGGGAGACAACAAGAGACCCAGTACTTC. Residues: CASSSSGGRQQETQYF. This chain joins TRBV25-1 and TRBJ2-5, with D perhaps TRBD2 (5 bases). Per the germline V gene, CDR1 is MGHDK and CDR2 is SYGVNS. The CDR3 runs 16 residues. V shed 5 bases and J shed 2 bases, with 18 bases lying between them. Looking up the rest from reference TRBV25-1 and TRBJ2-5 gives the full variable domain: EADIYQTPRYLVIGTGKKITLECSQTMGHDKMYWYQQDPGMELHLIHYSYGVNSTEKGDLSSESTVSRIRTEHFPLTLESARPSHTSQYLCASSSSGGRQQETQYFGPGTRLLVL.

This clonotype was seen many times. The chain joins TRBV20-1 to TRBJ2-7; TRBD1 matches 7 bases. The CDR3 has 13 residues. From germline, CDR1 is DFQATT and CDR2 SNEGSKA (reference sequence). Trimming removed 3 bases from V and 4 bases from J; junction bases left unmatched: 6. In nucleotides, the CDR3 is TGCAGTGCTAGTAGGCAGGGGGTATACGAGCAGTACGTC. It codes for CSASRQGVYEQYV.

This clonotype has at least ten counts. V and J are TRBV2 and TRBJ2-2; a possible D gene is TRBD2 (5 bases). CDR3 size: 16 residues. Germline lookup yields CDR1 SNHLY and CDR2 FYNNEI. Trimming left V 2 bases short and J 6 bases short, with 16 bases between. CDR3 in DNA: TGTGCCAGCAGTGAAAGGAAAGGGAGTATCGCCGGGGAGCTGTTTTTT. Translated, it gives CASSERKGSIAGELFF.